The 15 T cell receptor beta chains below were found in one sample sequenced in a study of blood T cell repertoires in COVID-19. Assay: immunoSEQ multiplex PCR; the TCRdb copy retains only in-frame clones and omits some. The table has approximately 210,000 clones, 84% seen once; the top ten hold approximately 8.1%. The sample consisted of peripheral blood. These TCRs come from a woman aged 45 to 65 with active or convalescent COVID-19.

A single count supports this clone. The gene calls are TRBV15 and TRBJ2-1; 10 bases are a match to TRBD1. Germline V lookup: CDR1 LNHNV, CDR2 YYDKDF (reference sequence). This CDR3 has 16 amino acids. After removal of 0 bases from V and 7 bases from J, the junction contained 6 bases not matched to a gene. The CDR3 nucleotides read TGTGCCACCAGCAGAGAGCCGAGACAGGGGGCTAATGAGCAGTTCTTC. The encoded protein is CATSREPRQGANEQFF.

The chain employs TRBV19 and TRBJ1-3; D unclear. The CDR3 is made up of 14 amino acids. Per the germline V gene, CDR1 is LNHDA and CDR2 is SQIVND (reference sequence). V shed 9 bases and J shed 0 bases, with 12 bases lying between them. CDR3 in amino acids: CARVIVHSGNTIYF. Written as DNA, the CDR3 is TGTGCCAGGGTCATAGTCCACTCTGGAAACACCATATATTTT.

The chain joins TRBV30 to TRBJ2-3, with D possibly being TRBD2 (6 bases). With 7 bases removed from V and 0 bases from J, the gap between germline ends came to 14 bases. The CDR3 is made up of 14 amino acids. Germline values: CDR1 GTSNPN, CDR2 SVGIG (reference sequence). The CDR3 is CASLIAASTDTQYF. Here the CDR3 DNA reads TGTGCCTCATTGATAGCGGCAAGCACAGATACGCAGTATTTT.

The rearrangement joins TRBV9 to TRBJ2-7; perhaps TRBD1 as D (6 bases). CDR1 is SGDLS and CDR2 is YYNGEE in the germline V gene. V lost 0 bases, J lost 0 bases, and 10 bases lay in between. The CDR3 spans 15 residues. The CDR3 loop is CASSVEWGLSYEQYF. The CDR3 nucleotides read TGTGCCAGCAGCGTAGAGTGGGGGCTCTCCTACGAGCAGTACTTC.

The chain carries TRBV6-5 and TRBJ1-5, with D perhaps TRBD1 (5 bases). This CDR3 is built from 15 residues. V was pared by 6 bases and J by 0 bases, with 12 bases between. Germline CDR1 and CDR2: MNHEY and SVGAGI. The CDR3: CASRQGPDSNQPQHF. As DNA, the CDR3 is TGTGCCAGCAGGCAGGGTCCCGATAGCAATCAGCCCCAGCATTTT.

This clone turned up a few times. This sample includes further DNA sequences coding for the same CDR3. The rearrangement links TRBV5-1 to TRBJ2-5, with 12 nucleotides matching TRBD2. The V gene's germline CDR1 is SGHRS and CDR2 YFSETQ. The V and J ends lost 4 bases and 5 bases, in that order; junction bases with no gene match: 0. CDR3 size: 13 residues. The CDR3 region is CASSGTSGETQYF. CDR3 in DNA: TGCGCCAGCAGCGGGACTAGCGGGGAGACCCAGTACTTC.

The CDR3 is CASSSGQHTDTQYF. CDR3 sequence (DNA): TGTGCCAGCAGTTCCGGACAGCACACAGATACGCAGTATTTT. V gene TRBV28 combines with J gene TRBJ2-3, with D possibly matching TRBD1 (6 bases). Looked up from germline, CDR1 is MDHEN and CDR2 is SYDVKM. V lost 4 bases and J 2 bases, leaving 10 bases between the germline ends. This CDR3 comprises 14 residues.

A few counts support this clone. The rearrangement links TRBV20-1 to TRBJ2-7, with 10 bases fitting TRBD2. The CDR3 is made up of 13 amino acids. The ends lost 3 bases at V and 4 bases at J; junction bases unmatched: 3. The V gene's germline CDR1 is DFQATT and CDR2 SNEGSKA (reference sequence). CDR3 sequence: CSASSSGSYEQYF. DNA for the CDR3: TGCAGTGCTAGTTCTAGCGGGAGTTACGAGCAGTACTTC.

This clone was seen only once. The CDR3 DNA reads as TGCAGCGTTGAGAACAGGGCGGTTTACAATGAGCAGTTCTTC. Translated: CSVENRAVYNEQFF. The chain is built from TRBV29-1 and TRBJ2-1, with D maybe TRBD1 (6 bases). Germline values: CDR1 SQVTM, CDR2 ANQGSEA. This CDR3 region has 14 residues. Between the trimmed V and J ends, which lost 3 bases and 4 bases, there was a span of 13 bases.

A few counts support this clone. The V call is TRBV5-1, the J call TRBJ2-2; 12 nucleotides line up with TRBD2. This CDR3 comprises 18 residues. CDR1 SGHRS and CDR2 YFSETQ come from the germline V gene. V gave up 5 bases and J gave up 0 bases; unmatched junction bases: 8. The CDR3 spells CASRSTTSGSTNTGELFF. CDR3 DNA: TGCGCCAGCAGGAGTACGACTAGCGGGAGCACGAACACCGGGGAGCTGTTTTTT.

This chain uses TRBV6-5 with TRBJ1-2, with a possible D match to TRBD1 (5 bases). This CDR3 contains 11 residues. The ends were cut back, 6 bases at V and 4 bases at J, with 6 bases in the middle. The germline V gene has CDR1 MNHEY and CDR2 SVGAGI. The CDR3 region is CASRGLYGYTF. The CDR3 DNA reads TGTGCCAGCAGGGGGCTCTATGGCTACACCTTC.

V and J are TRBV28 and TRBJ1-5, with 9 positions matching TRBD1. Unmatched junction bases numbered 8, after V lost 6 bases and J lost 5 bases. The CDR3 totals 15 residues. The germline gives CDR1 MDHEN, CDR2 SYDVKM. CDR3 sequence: CASRHYRGPDQPQHF. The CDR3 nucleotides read TGTGCCAGCAGACATTACAGGGGGCCAGATCAGCCCCAGCATTTT. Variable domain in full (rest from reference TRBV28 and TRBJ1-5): DVKVTQSSRYLVKRTGEKVFLECVQDMDHENMFWYRQDPGLGLRLIYFSYDVKMKEKGDIPEGYSVSREKKERFSLILESASTNQTSMYLCASRHYRGPDQPQHFGDGTRLSIL.

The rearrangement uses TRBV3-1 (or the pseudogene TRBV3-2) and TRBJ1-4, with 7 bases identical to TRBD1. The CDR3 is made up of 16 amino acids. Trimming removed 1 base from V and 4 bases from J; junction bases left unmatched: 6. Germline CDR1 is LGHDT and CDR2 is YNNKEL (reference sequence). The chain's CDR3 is CASSQAGGTVNEKLFF. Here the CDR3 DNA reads TGTGCCAGCAGCCAAGCGGGGGGGACAGTTAATGAAAAACTGTTTTTT.

CDR3 sequence reads: CASSPMILAGYNEQFF. CDR3 DNA sequence: TGTGCCAGCTCACCAATGATTCTAGCGGGGTACAATGAGCAGTTCTTC. This sequence joins TRBV18 and TRBJ2-1; 9 nucleotides match TRBD2. CDR3 size: 16 residues. The trim removed 2 bases at V and 4 bases at J, leaving 6 bases unmatched. Germline V gives CDR1 KGHSH, CDR2 LQKENI.

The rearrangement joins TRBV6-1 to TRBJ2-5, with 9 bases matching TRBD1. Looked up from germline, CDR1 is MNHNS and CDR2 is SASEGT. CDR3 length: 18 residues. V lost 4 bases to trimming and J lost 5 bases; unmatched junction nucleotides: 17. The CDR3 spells CASSVSGKQGARGETQYF. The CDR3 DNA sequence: TGTGCCAGCAGTGTGTCGGGGAAACAGGGGGCGCGAGGCGAGACCCAGTACTTC.